The next 22 T cell receptor beta chains were all read from a single sample in a study of cytomegalovirus exposure and HLA in healthy donors. This table comes from immunoSEQ multiplex PCR, and its TCRdb copy is limited to in-frame clones, with some not included. The table shows 120,000 to 150,000 clones, with 88% occurring only once. The sequencing sample was made of PBMCs. These receptors came from a woman under 30 in good health and CMV-seropositive.

The chain combines TRBV9 with TRBJ1-5; D is unclear. CDR1 and CDR2 (germline): SGDLS, YYNGEE. Trimming shortened V by 0 bases and J by 2 bases, and 15 bases separated the two germline ends. This CDR3 contains 17 residues. DNA of the CDR3: TGTGCCAGCAGCGTAGAGTGGAGGCCCTCGGGCAATCAGCCCCAGCATTTT. This gives the protein CASSVEWRPSGNQPQHF. Combining the CDR3 with reference TRBV9 and TRBJ1-5 gives the whole variable domain DSGVTQTPKHLITATGQRVTLRCSPRSGDLSVYWYQQSLDQGLQFLIQYYNGEERAKGNILERFSAQQFPDLHSELNLSSLELGDSALYFCASSVEWRPSGNQPQHFGDGTRLSIL.

CDR3 bases: TGTGCCAGCAGCTTAGAAGGACACTCCACTTCCTACGAGCAGTACTTC. Translated, it gives CASSLEGHSTSYEQYF. The V and J genes are TRBV11-2 and TRBJ2-7; tentatively, D is TRBD1 (5 bases). The CDR3 is 16 residues long. CDR1 is SGHAT, CDR2 FQNNGV, per germline. Between the trimmed V and J ends, which lost 0 bases and 1 base, there was a span of 13 bases.

The J gene is TRBJ2-7, the V gene TRBV18, with no clear D. This CDR3 is 11 amino acids long. The V gene's germline CDR1 is KGHSH and CDR2 LQKENI. The ends were cut back, 5 bases at V and 2 bases at J, with 4 bases in the middle. This CDR3 reads CASSSTYEQYF. In nucleotides, the CDR3 is TGTGCCAGCTCATCTACCTACGAGCAGTACTTC.

The gene calls are TRBV6-1 and TRBJ2-2; 11 bases line up with TRBD1. The CDR3 has 18 residues. Germline V gives CDR1 MNHNS, CDR2 SASEGT. V gave up 4 bases and J gave up 2 bases; unmatched junction bases: 9. The CDR3 loop reads CASSVQPWTGGNTGELFF. DNA for the CDR3: TGTGCCAGCAGTGTGCAACCCTGGACAGGGGGCAACACCGGGGAGCTGTTTTTT.

The rearrangement joins TRBV7-8 to TRBJ2-5; D is unclear. The CDR3 is 14 residues long. V was shortened by 1 base and J by 4 bases, with 10 bases between the two germline ends. CDR1 is SGHVS and CDR2 is FQNEAQ in the germline V gene. This chain's CDR3 is CASSLVVSRETQYF. Here the CDR3 DNA reads TGTGCCAGCAGCTTAGTGGTATCGAGAGAGACCCAGTACTTC.

The J gene is TRBJ1-2, the V gene TRBV2, with 8 nucleotides matching TRBD1. CDR3 length: 12 residues. The V and J ends lost 8 bases and 4 bases, in that order; junction bases with no gene match: 3. In germline, CDR1 is SNHLY, CDR2 FYNNEI. CDR3 loop: CASSGTGYGYTF. The CDR3 nucleotides are TGTGCCAGCTCAGGGACAGGCTATGGCTACACCTTC. Full variable domain (missing parts from reference TRBV2 and TRBJ1-2): EPEVTQTPSHQVTQMGQEVILRCVPISNHLYFYWYRQILGQKVEFLVSFYNNEISEKSEIFDDQFSVERPDGSNFTLKIRSTKLEDSAMYFCASSGTGYGYTFGSGTRLTVV.

There are a few counts of this clone. CDR3 nucleotide sequence: TGTGCCAGCAGTTACTCCAGTGGACACAACTATGGCTACACCTTC. Protein sequence: CASSYSSGHNYGYTF. The rearrangement uses TRBV6-5 and TRBJ1-2, with D tentatively TRBD1 (5 bases). The germline V gene encodes CDR1 MNHEY and CDR2 SVGAGI. The V end was cut by 0 bases, the J end by 2 bases, with 10 bases between. This CDR3 comprises 15 residues.

This sequence joins TRBV2 and TRBJ2-7; 8 bases agree with TRBD1. Germline-derived CDR1 and CDR2 are SNHLY and FYNNEI. The junction had 4 bases not matched to a gene; V was cut back by 6 bases and J by 0 bases. The CDR3 runs to 14 residues. CDR3 in DNA: TGTGCCAGCAGGGGGACAGGTTACTCCTACGAGCAGTACTTC. Residues: CASRGTGYSYEQYF.

This chain uses TRBV18 with TRBJ2-7; D is perhaps TRBD1 (6 bases). Germline CDR1 reads KGHSH; CDR2 reads LQKENI. V dropped 3 bases and J dropped 3 bases, with 12 bases sitting between them. The CDR3 is 14 residues long. The CDR3 DNA reads TGTGCCAGCTCACCGGGGACAATAAACTACGAGCAGTACTTC. This gives the protein CASSPGTINYEQYF.

This chain uses TRBV18 with TRBJ2-2; D remains ambiguous. The germline gives CDR1 KGHSH, CDR2 LQKENI. This CDR3 is 13 amino acids long. Trimming left V 1 base short and J 6 bases short, with 6 bases between. CDR3 DNA sequence: TGTGCCAGCTCACCACGTGTCTCCGGGGAGCTGTTTTTT. The encoded protein is CASSPRVSGELFF.

The gene calls are TRBV7-2 and TRBJ1-1; TRBD1 aligns across 7 bases. Germline lookup yields CDR1 SGHTA and CDR2 FQGNSA. The CDR3 runs 14 residues. J lost 3 bases, V lost 5 bases, and 6 bases had no gene match. CDR3 residues: CASSIPTGHTEAFF. In nucleotides, the CDR3 is TGTGCCAGCAGCATTCCGACAGGGCACACTGAAGCTTTCTTT.

This clone turned up a few times. This chain joins TRBV29-1 and TRBJ1-1; 7 positions match TRBD1. CDR1 is SQVTM, CDR2 ANQGSEA, per germline. V dropped 7 bases and J dropped 3; count of bases not matched to a gene: 5. The CDR3 is made up of 12 amino acids. The CDR3 DNA reads as TGCAGCGCTTCGACAGGGTACACTGAAGCTTTCTTT. It translates to CSASTGYTEAFF.

The genes are TRBV6-1 and TRBJ2-2; TRBD1 agrees at 11 bases. The V segment lost 6 bases and the J segment 3 bases; nucleotides outside the gene matches: 9. The germline CDR1 and CDR2 sequences are MNHNS and SASEGT. The CDR3 contains 17 residues. The CDR3 sequence is CASREYGQGAYTGELFF. As DNA, the CDR3 is TGTGCCAGCAGAGAATATGGACAGGGGGCATACACCGGGGAGCTGTTTTTT.

The J gene is TRBJ2-1, the V gene TRBV10-3; 9 nucleotides agree with TRBD2. The CDR3 sequence is 15 residues long. CDR1 and CDR2 (germline): ENHRY, SYGVKD. The J segment lost 7 bases and the V segment lost 3 bases, leaving 7 bases of the junction unmatched. This chain's CDR3 is CAISDSLAGSNEQFF. The CDR3 DNA follows: TGTGCCATCAGTGATTCGCTAGCGGGATCTAATGAGCAGTTCTTC.

V and J are TRBV10-1 and TRBJ2-2; D may be TRBD1 (5 bases). Per germline, CDR1 WNHNN and CDR2 SYGVQD (reference sequence). Between the trimmed V and J ends, which lost 0 bases and 4 bases, there was a span of 9 bases. The CDR3 loop spans 15 amino acids. The CDR3 DNA sequence: TGCGCCAGCAGTGAGTCGAAGGGGTTCACCGGGGAGCTGTTTTTT. Protein sequence: CASSESKGFTGELFF.

This chain joins TRBV18 and TRBJ1-2; D may be TRBD1 (5 bases). This CDR3 is 13 amino acids long. Germline values: CDR1 KGHSH, CDR2 LQKENI. The V end was cut by 4 bases, the J end by 1 base, with 7 bases between. Here the CDR3 DNA reads TGTGCCAGCTCACAGGGGAATAACTATGGCTACACCTTC. Translation: CASSQGNNYGYTF.

The chain links TRBV5-1 to TRBJ1-1, with a weak D call TRBD1 (5 bases). Trimming took 0 bases from V and 9 from J, leaving 12 bases between them. CDR1 SGHRS and CDR2 YFSETQ come from the germline V gene. This CDR3 region has 13 residues. CDR3 amino acids: CASSLDRQWKAFF. DNA for the CDR3: TGCGCCAGCAGCTTGGACAGACAGTGGAAAGCTTTCTTT.

The chain recombines TRBV6-6 with TRBJ1-1; D might be TRBD1 (5 bases). Germline V gene lookup returns CDR1 MNHNY and CDR2 SVGAGI (reference sequence). The CDR3 totals 15 residues. Between the trimmed V and J ends, which lost 4 bases and 4 bases, there was a span of 16 bases. The CDR3 spells CASSSLGVRVTEAFF. Written as DNA, the CDR3 is TGTGCCAGCAGTTCCCTAGGGGTAAGAGTCACTGAAGCTTTCTTT.

The rearrangement links TRBV12-2 to TRBJ1-5; the table's D gene call, TRBD1, was not cross checked with the DNA. TRBV12-2 is a pseudogene locus. The CDR3 extends over 17 amino acids. The CDR3: CASRLLRRDRGYQPQHF. In nucleotides, the CDR3 is TGTGCAAGTCGCTTATTGCGCCGGGACAGGGGATATCAGCCCCAGCATTTT.

The chain carries TRBV30 and TRBJ1-1; 7 nucleotides line up with TRBD1. Germline assignment: CDR1 GTSNPN and CDR2 SVGIG (reference sequence). J was trimmed by 0 bases and V by 8 bases; bases with no gene match: 12. The CDR3 has 15 residues. The CDR3 sequence: CARQGPTSMNTEAFF. The CDR3 region has the DNA TGTGCCCGACAGGGCCCCACTTCTATGAACACTGAAGCTTTCTTT.

A single count supports this clone. The chain has TRBV19 and TRBJ1-5, with 7 bases fitting TRBD1. After removal of 4 bases from V and 4 bases from J, the junction contained 4 bases not matched to a gene. Germline V gene sequence: CDR1 LNHDA, CDR2 SQIVND (reference sequence). CDR3 length: 14 residues. The CDR3 sequence is CASSTTGTNQPQHF. In DNA form, the CDR3 reads TGTGCCAGTAGTACGACAGGGACTAATCAGCCCCAGCATTTT.

This chain connects TRBV29-1 to TRBJ2-7, with TRBD1 matching 9 bases. Losses at the gene ends were 0 bases for V and 2 bases for J; bases not matched to a gene: 14. The CDR3 covers 18 residues. From germline, CDR1 is SQVTM and CDR2 ANQGSEA. CDR3 residues: CSVEDGGTGQGLTYEQYF. The CDR3 nucleotides read TGCAGCGTTGAAGACGGGGGCACGGGACAGGGACTAACCTACGAGCAGTACTTC.